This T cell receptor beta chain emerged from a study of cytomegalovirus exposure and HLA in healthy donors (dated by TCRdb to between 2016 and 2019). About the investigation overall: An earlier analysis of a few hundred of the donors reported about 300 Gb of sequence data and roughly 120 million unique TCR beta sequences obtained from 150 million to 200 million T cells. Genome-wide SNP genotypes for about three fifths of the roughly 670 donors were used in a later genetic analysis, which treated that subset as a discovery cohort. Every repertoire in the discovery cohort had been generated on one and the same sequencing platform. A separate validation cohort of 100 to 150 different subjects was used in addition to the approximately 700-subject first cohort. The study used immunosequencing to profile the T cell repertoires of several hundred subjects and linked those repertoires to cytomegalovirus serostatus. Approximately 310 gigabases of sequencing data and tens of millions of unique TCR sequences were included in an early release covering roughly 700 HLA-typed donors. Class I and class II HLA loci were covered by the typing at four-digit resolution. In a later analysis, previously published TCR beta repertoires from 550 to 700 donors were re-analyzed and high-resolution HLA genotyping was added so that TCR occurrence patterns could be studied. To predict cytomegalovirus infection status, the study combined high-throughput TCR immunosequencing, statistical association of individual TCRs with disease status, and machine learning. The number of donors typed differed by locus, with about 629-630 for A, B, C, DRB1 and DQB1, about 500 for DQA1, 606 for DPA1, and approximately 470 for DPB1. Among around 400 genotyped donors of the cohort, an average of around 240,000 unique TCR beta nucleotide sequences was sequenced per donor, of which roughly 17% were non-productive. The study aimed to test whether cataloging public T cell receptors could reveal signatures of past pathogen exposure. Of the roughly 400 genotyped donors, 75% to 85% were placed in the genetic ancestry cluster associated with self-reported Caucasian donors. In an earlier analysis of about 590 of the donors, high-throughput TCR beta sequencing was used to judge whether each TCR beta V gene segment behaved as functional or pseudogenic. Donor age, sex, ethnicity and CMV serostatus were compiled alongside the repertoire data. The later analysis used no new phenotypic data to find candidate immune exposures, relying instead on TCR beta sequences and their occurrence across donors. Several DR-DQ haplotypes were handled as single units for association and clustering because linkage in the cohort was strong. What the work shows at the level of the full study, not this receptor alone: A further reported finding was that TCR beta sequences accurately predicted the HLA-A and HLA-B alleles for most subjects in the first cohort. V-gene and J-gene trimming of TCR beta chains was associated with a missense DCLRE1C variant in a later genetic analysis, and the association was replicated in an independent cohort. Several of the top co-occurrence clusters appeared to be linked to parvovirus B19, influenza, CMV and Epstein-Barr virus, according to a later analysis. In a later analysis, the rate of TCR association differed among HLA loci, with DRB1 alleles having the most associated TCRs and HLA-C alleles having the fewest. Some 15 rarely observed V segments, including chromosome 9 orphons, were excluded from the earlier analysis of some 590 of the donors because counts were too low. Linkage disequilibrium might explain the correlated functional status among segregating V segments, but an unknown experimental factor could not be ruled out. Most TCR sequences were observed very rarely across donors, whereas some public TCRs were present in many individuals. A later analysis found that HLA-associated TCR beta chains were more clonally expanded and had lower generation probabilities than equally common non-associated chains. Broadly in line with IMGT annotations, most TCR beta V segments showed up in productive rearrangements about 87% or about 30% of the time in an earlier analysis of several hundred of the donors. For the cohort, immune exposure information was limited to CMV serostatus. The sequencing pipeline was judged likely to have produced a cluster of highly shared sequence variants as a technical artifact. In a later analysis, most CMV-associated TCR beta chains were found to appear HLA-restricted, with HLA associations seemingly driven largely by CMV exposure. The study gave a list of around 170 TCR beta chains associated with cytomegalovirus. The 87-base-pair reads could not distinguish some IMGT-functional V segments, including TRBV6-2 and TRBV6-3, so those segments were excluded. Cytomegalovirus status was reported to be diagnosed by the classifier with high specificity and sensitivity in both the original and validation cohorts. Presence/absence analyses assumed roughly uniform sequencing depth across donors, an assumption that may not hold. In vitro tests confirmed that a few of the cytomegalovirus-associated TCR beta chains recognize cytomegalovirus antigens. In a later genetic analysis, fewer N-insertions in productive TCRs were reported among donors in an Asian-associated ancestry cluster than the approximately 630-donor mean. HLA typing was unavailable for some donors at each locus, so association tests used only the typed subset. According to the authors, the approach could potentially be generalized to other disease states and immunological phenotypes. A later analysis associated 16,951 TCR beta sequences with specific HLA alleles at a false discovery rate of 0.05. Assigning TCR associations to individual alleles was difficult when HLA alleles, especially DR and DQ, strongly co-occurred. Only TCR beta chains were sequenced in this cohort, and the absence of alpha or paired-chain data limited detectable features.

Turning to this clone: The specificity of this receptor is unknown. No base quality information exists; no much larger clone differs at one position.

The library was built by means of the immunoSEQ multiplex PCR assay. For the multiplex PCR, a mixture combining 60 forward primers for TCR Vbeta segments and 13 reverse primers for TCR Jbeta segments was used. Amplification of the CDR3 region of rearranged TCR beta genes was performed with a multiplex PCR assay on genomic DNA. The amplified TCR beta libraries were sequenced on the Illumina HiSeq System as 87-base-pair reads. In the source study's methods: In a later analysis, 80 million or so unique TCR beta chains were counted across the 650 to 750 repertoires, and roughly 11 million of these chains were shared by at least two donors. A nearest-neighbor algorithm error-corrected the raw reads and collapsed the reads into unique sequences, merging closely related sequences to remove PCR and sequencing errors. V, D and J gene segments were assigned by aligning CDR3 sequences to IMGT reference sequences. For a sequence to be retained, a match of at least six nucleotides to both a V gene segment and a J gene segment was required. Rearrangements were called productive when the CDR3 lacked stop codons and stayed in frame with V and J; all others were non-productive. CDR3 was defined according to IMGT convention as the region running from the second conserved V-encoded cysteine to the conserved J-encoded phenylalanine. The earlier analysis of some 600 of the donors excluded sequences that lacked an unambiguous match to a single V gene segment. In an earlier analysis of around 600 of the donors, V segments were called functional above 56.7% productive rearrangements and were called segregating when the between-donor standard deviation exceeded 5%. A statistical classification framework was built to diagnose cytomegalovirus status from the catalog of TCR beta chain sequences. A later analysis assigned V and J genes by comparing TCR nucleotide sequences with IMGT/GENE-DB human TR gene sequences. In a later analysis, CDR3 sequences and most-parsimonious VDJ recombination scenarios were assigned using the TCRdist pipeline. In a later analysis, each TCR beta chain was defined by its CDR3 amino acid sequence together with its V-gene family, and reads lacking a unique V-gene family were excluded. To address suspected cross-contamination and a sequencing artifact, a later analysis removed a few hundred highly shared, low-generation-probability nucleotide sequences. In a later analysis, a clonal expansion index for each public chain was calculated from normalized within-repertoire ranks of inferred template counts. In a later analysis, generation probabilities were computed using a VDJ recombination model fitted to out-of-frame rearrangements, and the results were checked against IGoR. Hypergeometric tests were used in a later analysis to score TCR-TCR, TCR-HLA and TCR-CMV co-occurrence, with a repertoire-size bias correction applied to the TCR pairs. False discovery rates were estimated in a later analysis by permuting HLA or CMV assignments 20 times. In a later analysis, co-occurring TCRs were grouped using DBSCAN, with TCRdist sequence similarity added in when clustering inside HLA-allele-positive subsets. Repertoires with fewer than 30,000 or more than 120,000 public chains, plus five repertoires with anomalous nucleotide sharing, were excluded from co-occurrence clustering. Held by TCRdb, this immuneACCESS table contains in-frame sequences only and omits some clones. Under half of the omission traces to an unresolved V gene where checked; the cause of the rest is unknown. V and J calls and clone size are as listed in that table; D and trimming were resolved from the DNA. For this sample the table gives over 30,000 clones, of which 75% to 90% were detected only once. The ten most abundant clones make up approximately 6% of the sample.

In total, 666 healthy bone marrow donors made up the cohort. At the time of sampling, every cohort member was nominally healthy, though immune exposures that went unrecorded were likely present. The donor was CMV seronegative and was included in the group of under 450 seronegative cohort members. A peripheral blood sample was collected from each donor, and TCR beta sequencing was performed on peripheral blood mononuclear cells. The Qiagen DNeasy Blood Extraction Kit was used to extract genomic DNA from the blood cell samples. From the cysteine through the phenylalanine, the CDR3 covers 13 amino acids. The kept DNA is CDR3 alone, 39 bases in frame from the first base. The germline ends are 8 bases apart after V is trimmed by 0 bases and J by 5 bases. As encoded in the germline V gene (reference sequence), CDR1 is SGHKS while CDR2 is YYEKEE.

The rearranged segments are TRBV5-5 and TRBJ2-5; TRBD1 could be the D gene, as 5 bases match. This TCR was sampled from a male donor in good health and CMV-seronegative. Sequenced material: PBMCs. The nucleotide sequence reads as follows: TGTGCCAGCAGCTTGGCTCCAGGGGAGACCCAGTACTTC. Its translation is CASSLAPGETQYF.